The 22 T cell receptor beta chains below all came from one sample that was sequenced in a study of T cell clones after liver transplantation. This table comes from immunoSEQ multiplex PCR, and its TCRdb copy is limited to in-frame clones, with some not included. The sample has 70,000 or so clones, about 88% seen once. The specimen was CD4+ T cells from blood, collected before liver transplant. Source of these receptors: a human donor who received a liver transplant.

This sequence joins TRBV7-9 and TRBJ2-2; no clear D gene. CDR1 SEHNR and CDR2 FQNEAQ come from the germline V gene (reference sequence). V lost 4 bases, J lost 5 bases, and 23 bases lay in between. CDR3 length: 18 residues. CDR3 in amino acids: CASSYFGFQAARTGELFF. Here the CDR3 DNA reads TGTGCCAGCAGCTACTTCGGATTTCAAGCCGCGAGGACCGGGGAGCTGTTTTTT.

The chain uses TRBV7-9 and TRBJ2-2; no clear D. With 2 bases removed from V and 6 bases from J, the gap between germline ends came to 7 bases. Germline CDR1 SEHNR, CDR2 FQNEAQ (reference sequence). The CDR3 loop spans 13 amino acids. The CDR3 bases are TGTGCCAGCAGCTTAATGGTTGCCGGGGAGCTGTTTTTT. It encodes CASSLMVAGELFF.

As for this clone: A junction boundary mismatches the germline segment, possibly from a read error. V is TRBV7-7 and J is TRBJ2-3; D unclear. The CDR3 consists of 13 residues. Germline V gives CDR1 SSHAT, CDR2 FNYEAQ (reference sequence). Here the CDR3 reads CASSRDQSDTQYF. CDR3 DNA: TGTGCTAGCAGCCGCGACCAATCGGATACGCAGTATTTT.

The rearrangement uses TRBV6-5 and TRBJ2-2, with D tentatively TRBD2 (7 bases). The V gene lost 11 bases and the J gene lost 5 bases, with 18 bases spanning the gap. Germline V gene sequence: CDR1 MNHEY, CDR2 SVGAGI. The CDR3 spans 14 residues. CDR3 residues: CAAGRGGWTGELFF. The CDR3 coding sequence is TGTGCCGCGGGACGCGGGGGCTGGACCGGGGAGCTGTTTTTT.

The chain recombines TRBV5-1 with TRBJ2-5; D is ambiguous. Trimming left V 0 bases short and J 4 bases short, with 19 bases between. The CDR3 totals 17 residues. Germline assignment: CDR1 SGHRS and CDR2 YFSETQ. CDR3 sequence (DNA): TGCGCCAGCAGCTTGGCAGATTCTGCATCTCGTGGAGAGACCCAGTACTTC. Its protein product is CASSLADSASRGETQYF. The variable domain in full, with the rest retrieved from reference TRBV5-1 and TRBJ2-5, is KAGVTQTPRYLIKTRGQQVTLSCSPISGHRSVSWYQQTPGQGLQFLFEYFSETQRNKGNFPGRFSGRQFSNSRSEMNVSTLELGDSALYLCASSLADSASRGETQYFGPGTRLLVL.

V usage is TRBV9 and J usage is TRBJ2-1, with 7 bases matching TRBD2. The CDR3 extends over 13 amino acids. Germline lookup yields CDR1 SGDLS and CDR2 YYNGEE. V dropped 4 bases and J dropped 8; count of bases not matched to a gene: 6. The CDR3 DNA reads as TGTGCCAGCAGCTTACAGACTAGCCATGAGCAGTTCTTC. This gives the protein CASSLQTSHEQFF.

This chain links TRBV6-1 with TRBJ2-3; tentative D call: TRBD2 (6 bases). The V gene's germline CDR1 is MNHNS and CDR2 SASEGT. V gave up 6 bases and J gave up 5 bases, with 18 bases separating them. The length of the CDR3 is 15 residues. The CDR3 spells CASRAPRAGGDTQYF. The CDR3 DNA is TGTGCCAGCAGGGCCCCTCGGGCCGGGGGAGATACGCAGTATTTT.

This chain connects TRBV2 to TRBJ2-3; D is possibly TRBD1 (6 bases). CDR1 is SNHLY and CDR2 is FYNNEI in the germline V gene. This CDR3 spans 16 amino acids. Between the trimmed V and J ends, which lost 6 bases and 2 bases, there was a span of 18 bases. The DNA of the CDR3 is TGTGCCAGCAGGGAACTAACAGGGTTTTCCACAGATACGCAGTATTTT. Translated, it gives CASRELTGFSTDTQYF.

The V and J genes are TRBV9 and TRBJ2-5, with 8 bases aligning to TRBD2. Germline V CDR1 and CDR2: SGDLS, YYNGEE. J gave up 3 bases and V 4 bases, and 5 bases lay outside the gene matches. This CDR3 is 14 amino acids long. The CDR3 sequence is CASSRTSLEETQYF. The CDR3 DNA reads as TGTGCCAGCAGCCGGACTAGCCTCGAAGAGACCCAGTACTTC.

The rearrangement links TRBV6-5 to TRBJ1-6; 7 bases fit TRBD1. Germline V gives CDR1 MNHEY, CDR2 SVGAGI. Trimming at V came to 6 bases and at J to 6 bases, leaving 5 bases not matched to a gene. The CDR3 covers 14 residues. Here the CDR3 DNA reads TGTGCCAGCAGATCCCGGGACAGTAATTCACCCCTCCACTTT. Its protein is CASRSRDSNSPLHF.

On this clone itself: At one end the junction does not follow the germline gene, possibly because of a read error. The V and J genes are TRBV28 and TRBJ1-5, with 8 bases fitting TRBD1. From germline, CDR1 is MDHEN and CDR2 SYDVKM. CDR3 length equals 15 residues. DNA for the CDR3: TGTGCCAGCAGTTGGACAGGGCGTAGCCATCAGCCCCAGCATTTT. Its protein product is CASSWTGRSHQPQHF.

The chain combines TRBV28 with TRBJ1-2; 7 positions match TRBD1. The V gene's germline CDR1 is MDHEN and CDR2 SYDVKM. V was clipped by 4 bases and J by 7 bases; unmatched bases: 9. The CDR3 has 14 amino acids. The CDR3 bases are TGTGCCAGCAGTTCCGAAGGGGGCTGGGTTGGCTACACCTTC. Protein: CASSSEGGWVGYTF.

As DNA, the CDR3 is TGTGCCTGGAGTGTACTATCTGGGGGAGGAGAGACCCAGTACTTC. It encodes CAWSVLSGGGETQYF. The J gene is TRBJ2-5, the V gene TRBV30; TRBD2 is a possible D gene (6 bases). The germline gives CDR1 GTSNPN, CDR2 SVGIG (reference sequence). V was cut by 0 bases and J by 4 bases, with 15 bases left in between. The CDR3 runs to 15 residues.

The chain combines TRBV11-3 with TRBJ2-2; TRBD1 is a possible D gene (5 bases). The CDR3 runs to 16 residues. From germline, CDR1 is SGHNT and CDR2 YENEEA. V lost 6 bases, J lost 4 bases, and 18 bases lay in between. The CDR3: CASSFKRGLTTGELFF. The CDR3 DNA sequence: TGTGCCAGCAGTTTTAAAAGGGGTTTGACCACCGGGGAGCTGTTTTTT.

The chain has TRBV15 and TRBJ2-3; D gene unclear. The CDR3 runs to 14 residues. Trimming shortened V by 3 bases and J by 3 bases, and 10 bases separated the two germline ends. CDR1 and CDR2 (germline): LNHNV, YYDKDF (reference sequence). CDR3 amino acids: CATSRGDLTDTQYF. DNA of the CDR3: TGTGCCACCAGCAGGGGTGACTTGACAGATACGCAGTATTTT.

This rearrangement joins TRBV2 to TRBJ1-5; 7 nucleotides align to TRBD1. V lost 4 bases and J lost 6; bases outside the gene matches: 6. CDR3 length: 14 amino acids. The germline V gene has CDR1 SNHLY and CDR2 FYNNEI. The CDR3: CASSAGTAFQPQHF. CDR3 DNA: TGTGCCAGCAGTGCCGGGACAGCCTTTCAGCCCCAGCATTTT.

The CDR3 loop is CASSLGLTLAGEEQYF. The DNA for the CDR3 is TGTGCCAGCAGCTTAGGCCTGACTTTAGCGGGAGAGGAGCAGTACTTC. The chain combines TRBV11-2 with TRBJ2-7; 9 positions match TRBD2. The germline V gene has CDR1 SGHAT and CDR2 FQNNGV. The CDR3 is made up of 16 amino acids. Trimming cost V 1 base and J 7 bases; bases outside gene matches: 11.

This clone was detected only once. The CDR3 loop is CASSRGEKETQYF. As DNA, the CDR3 is TGTGCCAGCTCCAGGGGGGAAAAAGAGACCCAGTACTTC. J is TRBJ2-5 and V is TRBV9; the D gene is possibly TRBD1 (7 bases). Per germline, CDR1 SGDLS and CDR2 YYNGEE. The CDR3 runs 13 residues. The V end lost 7 bases, the J end lost 3 bases, and 13 bases lay between the germline ends.

The chain is built from TRBV30 and TRBJ2-7; D possibly uses TRBD1 or TRBD2 (6 bases each). Germline loops: CDR1 GTSNPN, CDR2 SVGIG (reference sequence). The CDR3 runs to 14 residues. The V and J ends lost 0 bases and 0 bases respectively, with 9 bases between them. CDR3 nucleotides: TGTGCCTGGAGTGTAGGGGGGACCTCCTACGAGCAGTACTTC. Protein: CAWSVGGTSYEQYF.

In nucleotides, the CDR3 is TGTGCCAGCAGGACATCTCTAGCGGGAGATCGTAACGAGCAGTACTTC. This translates into CASRTSLAGDRNEQYF. The rearrangement uses TRBV6-6 and TRBJ2-7, with 10 bases matching TRBD2. The V and J ends lost 6 bases and 5 bases, in that order; junction bases with no gene match: 13. CDR3 length equals 16 residues. Per the germline V gene, CDR1 is MNHNY and CDR2 is SVGAGI (reference sequence).

The chain couples TRBV4-2 to TRBJ2-1; 9 bases map to TRBD2. This CDR3 contains 17 residues. CDR1 is LGHNA, CDR2 YNFKEQ, per germline. Unmatched junction bases numbered 9, after V lost 1 base and J lost 5 bases. The DNA of the CDR3 is TGTGCCAGCAGCCAAGTCCCAGGGGCTAGCGGGGACAATGAGCAGTTCTTC. As protein: CASSQVPGASGDNEQFF.

By share, this clone counts as medium-sized. V and J are TRBV9 and TRBJ2-7; no reliable D call. Deletions cut 4 bases from V and 5 bases from J, with 19 bases between. This CDR3 region has 15 residues. Per the germline V gene, CDR1 is SGDLS and CDR2 is YYNGEE. CDR3 region: CASSQSSGLSNEQYF. The CDR3 nucleotides read TGTGCCAGCAGCCAATCGTCAGGCCTTAGTAACGAGCAGTACTTC.